These T cell receptor beta chains were read from a single sample in a study of OX40 agonist ivuxolimab in advanced cancers. Repertoires were generated with immunoSEQ multiplex PCR, while TCRdb's copy carries only in-frame clones and drops some. This sample has 81,000 or so clones, with approximately 90% found just once. The material sequenced was CD4+ or CD8+ T cells sorted from blood, taken in a trial of the OX40 agonist ivuxolimab. These TCRs come from an adult with an advanced solid tumor such as melanoma, head and neck, liver or kidney cancer. The CDR3 runs from the conserved cysteine through the conserved F or W. Fields, in order: CDR3 DNA, CDR3 protein, clone size, V gene, J gene, D gene. The D gene is left open where the match is weak. Some rows have no size entry. The others give once, few or many, or a class for an expanded clone.

TGCGCCAGCAGCCCCACCGGGAGTAAACCCTACGAGCAGTACTTC	CASSPTGSKPYEQYF	NA	TRBV5-1	TRBJ2-7	NA
TGTGCCAGCAGTGTTCCGGGACACGACACTGAAGCTTTCTTT	CASSVPGHDTEAFF	NA	TRBV25-1	TRBJ1-1	NA
TGTGCCAGCAGCCCGACAGGACATCATGGCTACACCTTC	CASSPTGHHGYTF	once	TRBV6-5	TRBJ1-2	NA
TGTGCCAGCAGCCAAGAGCCTTTGGCGGATACGCAGTATTTT	CASSQEPLADTQYF	NA	TRBV14	TRBJ2-3	NA
TGTGCCAGCAGCATCGGGACAGGGGGCTTGAGTGAGCAGTTCTTC	CASSIGTGGLSEQFF	NA	TRBV7-9	TRBJ2-1	TRBD1
TGTGCCATCAGTGGAGAAGGGAACACCATATATTTT	CAISGEGNTIYF	NA	TRBV10-3	TRBJ1-3	NA
TGTGCCAGTAGTATTCCCGGGGGGCAGGGCGGGGAGCTGTTTTTT	CASSIPGGQGGELFF	NA	TRBV19	TRBJ2-2	NA
TGTGCCAGCAGAGAAAGGGGGCTCACTAATGAAAAACTGTTTTTT	CASRERGLTNEKLFF	few	TRBV2	TRBJ1-4	TRBD1
TGCGCCAGCAGCTCACCGACATCTCGGACTGAAGCTTTCTTT	CASSSPTSRTEAFF	NA	TRBV4-1	TRBJ1-1	NA
NA	CASSSSDRGWGYTF	few	TRBV6-5	TRBJ1-2	NA
TGTGCCATCAGTGAGTCGGGGGCTAGTGGGGGACAAGAGACCCAGTACTTC	CAISESGASGGQETQYF	NA	TRBV10-3	TRBJ2-5	NA
TGTGCCAGCAGCCCAGGACAGAGAGATCTAGAAAAACTGTTTTTT	CASSPGQRDLEKLFF	NA	TRBV5-5	TRBJ1-4	NA
TGCGCCAGCCGGATTGACAGTTATGGCTACACCTTC	CASRIDSYGYTF	NA	TRBV5-1	TRBJ1-2	NA
TGTGCCAGCAGCTGGACCCGGGGTGAGCAGTTCTTC	CASSWTRGEQFF	NA	TRBV5-4	TRBJ2-1	NA
TGTGCCAGCAGCTTATTGGGGGGAACCACAGATACGCAGTATTTT	CASSLLGGTTDTQYF	NA	TRBV7-9	TRBJ2-3	NA
TGTGCCAGCAGTGATTACGGGACTGGACAGGGCAAATCCTACGAGCAGTACTTC	CASSDYGTGQGKSYEQYF	NA	TRBV2	TRBJ2-7	TRBD1
TGCGCCAGCAGCTTGGAAGGGACACGCACAGATACGCAGTATTTT	CASSLEGTRTDTQYF	NA	TRBV5-1	TRBJ2-3	NA
TGTGCCAGCGGGGGCGGGGAGCTGTTTTTT	CASGGGELFF	NA	TRBV2	TRBJ2-2	NA
TGTGCCAGCAGCTTGCCCCATAGGGGGGTTGAAGCTTTCTTT	CASSLPHRGVEAFF	NA	TRBV5-4	TRBJ1-1	NA
TGTGCCAGCAGTGAAAGGGCCCTGACGAACACTGAAGCTTTCTTT	CASSERALTNTEAFF	NA	TRBV6-1	TRBJ1-1	NA
TGTGCCAGCAGCCTCCAGTCAACTGGGGCCAACGTCCTGACTTTC	CASSLQSTGANVLTF	NA	TRBV11-3	TRBJ2-6	NA
TGTGCCAGCAGCCTTCCGGATCAGCCCCAGCATTTT	CASSLPDQPQHF	NA	TRBV6-6	TRBJ1-5	NA
TGTGCCACCAGCACGACGGTCCCGGGACTAGTGGGGGGAGACCGGAACACCGGGGAGCTGTTTTTT	CATSTTVPGLVGGDRNTGELFF	NA	TRBV15	TRBJ2-2	TRBD2
TGTGCCAGCAGCTTAGGGACCGCGGGGGGCGGCATTCAGTACTTC	CASSLGTAGGGIQYF	NA	TRBV7-2	TRBJ2-4	TRBD2
TGTGCCAGCAGCCCTAGTGGGGGGAACTACAATGAGCAGTTCTTC	CASSPSGGNYNEQFF	NA	TRBV7-9	TRBJ2-1	NA
TGTGCCAGCAGCCAAGAGGTCCCTGGGGCCAACGTCCTGACTTTC	CASSQEVPGANVLTF	NA	TRBV16	TRBJ2-6	NA
TGTGCCAGCGCAAACAGGGGTCAATTCACAGATACGCAGTATTTT	CASANRGQFTDTQYF	once	TRBV27	TRBJ2-3	TRBD1
TGTGCCAGCAGTGAAGACTCCTGGGGCTATGGCTACACCTTC	CASSEDSWGYGYTF	NA	TRBV6-1	TRBJ1-2	NA
TGCGCCAGCAGCCCGACTAGCCCCTCTGATACGCAGTATTTT	CASSPTSPSDTQYF	NA	TRBV4-3	TRBJ2-3	TRBD2
TGTGCCAGCAGTGCCCAGGGACAGGGATATGAGACCCAGTACTTC	CASSAQGQGYETQYF	NA	TRBV2	TRBJ2-5	TRBD1
TGTGCCAGCAGCGGAGGCCCTTCACCCCTCCACTTT	CASSGGPSPLHF	NA	TRBV9	TRBJ1-6	NA
TGCGCCAGCAGCTTGGGACAGGGGATTGAAGCTTTCTTT	CASSLGQGIEAFF	NA	TRBV5-1	TRBJ1-1	TRBD1
TGTGCCAGCAGTGTTGATTTTGGGAGTTGGGGGACTGAAGCTTTCTTT	CASSVDFGSWGTEAFF	NA	TRBV2	TRBJ1-1	NA
TGTGCCAGCAGTTCTCCCGGAGAGGGGGCCTTGACTGAAGCTTTCTTT	CASSSPGEGALTEAFF	NA	TRBV6-5	TRBJ1-1	TRBD1
TGTGCCAGTAGATCCGCGGTGTCTAGCACAGATACGCAGTATTTT	CASRSAVSSTDTQYF	NA	TRBV19	TRBJ2-3	NA
TGTGCCAGCAGCTTATCGGCAGGGGATAACTATGGCTACACCTTC	CASSLSAGDNYGYTF	NA	TRBV7-3	TRBJ1-2	NA
TGCGCCAGCAGCGAGAACGACAGGGCCTACGAGCAGTACTTC	CASSENDRAYEQYF	NA	TRBV5-1	TRBJ2-7	TRBD1
TGTGCCAGCAGCTTAGTGGACGGCTCCTACGAGCAGTACTTC	CASSLVDGSYEQYF	once	TRBV7-6	TRBJ2-7	NA
TGCGCCAGCAGCCCTAGCGGGGGCTGGGGGTTGGCGCAGTATTTT	CASSPSGGWGLAQYF	NA	TRBV4-1	TRBJ2-3	TRBD2
TGCAGTTCGGGGTCTCAAGAGACCCAGTACTTC	CSSGSQETQYF	NA	TRBV20-1	TRBJ2-5	NA
TGTGCCAGCAGTTACTCGACAACAGGGTGGCATGAAAAACTGTTTTTT	CASSYSTTGWHEKLFF	NA	TRBV6-5	TRBJ1-4	NA
TGTGCCAGCAGTGCTATGGCAGGGTTTGGCTACACCTTC	CASSAMAGFGYTF	medium-sized	TRBV2	TRBJ1-2	NA
TGTGCCACCAGCGGGGGGGGAGTGAGCAATCAGCCCCAGCATTTT	CATSGGGVSNQPQHF	NA	TRBV15	TRBJ1-5	NA